The rows below give T cell receptor beta chains drawn from one sample of a study of T cell changes during pregnancy in multiple sclerosis. Sequencing was performed with immunoSEQ multiplex PCR; in TCRdb, only in-frame clones are kept and a portion is missing. The profile shows roughly 85,000 clones, 91% of them singletons. The sample in question was peripheral blood, obtained in the first trimester of pregnancy. These TCRs come from a female donor with multiple sclerosis, enrolled in a pregnancy study. Both conserved end residues are part of each CDR3. D genes are given only for firm matches. The size field is filled for only some rows; it gives once, few, many or a size class.

CDR3aa,CDR3nt,v_gene,abundance,j_gene,d_gene
CSRQSKLASSYNEQFF,TGCAGTAGACAGAGCAAACTAGCGAGCTCCTACAATGAGCAGTTCTTC,TRBV29-1,-,TRBJ2-1,TRBD2
CSVETRETPYEQYF,TGCAGCGTTGAGACCCGGGAGACCCCCTACGAGCAGTACTTC,TRBV29-1,-,TRBJ2-7,-
CASSHPGQEKLFF,TGTGCCAGCAGCCACCCCGGACAGGAAAAACTGTTTTTT,TRBV7-7,-,TRBJ1-4,-
CASSLGAGGSGYTF,TGCGCCAGCAGCTTGGGAGCGGGGGGAAGCGGCTACACCTTC,TRBV5-1,-,TRBJ1-2,-
CASSQSTGVYYGYTF,TGCGCCAGCAGCCAGAGTACAGGGGTTTATTATGGCTACACCTTC,TRBV4-1,-,TRBJ1-2,TRBD1
CASSLVQSYEQYF,TGTGCCAGCAGCTTAGTACAGTCCTACGAGCAGTACTTC,TRBV7-9,-,TRBJ2-7,-
CASNRAGVQETQYF,TGTGCCAGCAATAGAGCGGGAGTCCAAGAGACCCAGTACTTC,TRBV5-4,-,TRBJ2-5,TRBD2
CASSPLQGARNGYTF,TGTGCCAGTAGTCCTTTACAGGGGGCGCGGAATGGCTACACCTTC,TRBV19,-,TRBJ1-2,TRBD1
CASSLSAQVFYGYTF,TGTGCCAGCAGTTTATCTGCGCAGGTCTTCTATGGCTACACCTTC,TRBV28,-,TRBJ1-2,-
CASSFPGQAYEQYF,TGCGCCAGCAGCTTCCCCGGACAGGCTTACGAGCAGTACTTC,TRBV5-1,-,TRBJ2-7,TRBD1
CASSLARQETQYF,TGCGCCAGCAGCTTGGCTAGACAAGAGACCCAGTACTTC,TRBV5-1,-,TRBJ2-5,-
CASSLVLLGTIYF,TGTGCCAGCAGCTTAGTCTTACTAGGCACCATATATTTT,TRBV7-8,-,TRBJ1-3,-
CASYRDRVDPLNTEAFF,TGTGCCAGCTACCGGGACAGGGTGGACCCTCTGAACACTGAAGCTTTCTTT,TRBV2,-,TRBJ1-1,TRBD1
CASSLSGRYTEAFF,TGTGCCAGCAGTTTATCCGGGAGGTACACTGAAGCTTTCTTT,TRBV27,-,TRBJ1-1,-
CASSLAAYEQYF,TGTGCCAGCAGCTTGGCCGCCTACGAGCAGTACTTC,TRBV5-6,-,TRBJ2-7,-
CASRLVVLGGRGAFF,TGTGCAAGTCGCTTAGTCGTCTTGGGGGGGAGGGGAGCTTTCTTT,TRBV12-2,-,TRBJ1-1,-
CAWSESGVQPQHF,TGTGCCTGGAGTGAATCGGGGGTTCAGCCCCAGCATTTT,TRBV30,-,TRBJ1-5,-
CASSPTGVYGYTF,TGTGCCAGCAGTCCGACGGGAGTCTATGGCTACACCTTC,TRBV6-5,few,TRBJ1-2,-
CATSRDPSGSLIAYEQYF,TGTGCCACCAGCAGAGATCCCAGCGGGAGTTTAATAGCCTACGAGCAGTACTTC,TRBV15,-,TRBJ2-7,TRBD2
CASSLGLPPILEKLFF,TGTGCTAGCAGCTTAGGGCTCCCCCCCATACTAGAAAAACTGTTTTTT,TRBV7-7,-,TRBJ1-4,-
CASSLVHEGNEQYF,TGTGCCAGCAGCTTAGTCCATGAGGGAAACGAGCAGTACTTC,TRBV7-6,-,TRBJ2-7,-
CASSEGTGGSPLHF,TGTGCCAGCAGTGAAGGGACAGGGGGCTCACCCCTCCACTTT,TRBV6-1,few,TRBJ1-6,TRBD1
CATHGWEAGGNQPQHF,TGTGCCACCCACGGGTGGGAGGCAGGTGGCAATCAGCCCCAGCATTTT,TRBV27,-,TRBJ1-5,-
CASSLEGGTGGDYYEQYF,TGCGCCAGCAGCTTGGAGGGGGGGACAGGGGGTGACTACTACGAGCAGTACTTC,TRBV5-1,-,TRBJ2-7,TRBD1
CASSADTDQPQHF,TGTGCCAGCAGCGCCGACACCGATCAGCCCCAGCATTTT,TRBV11-2,-,TRBJ1-5,-
CASSLYGTGGWGTEAFF,TGTGCCAGCAGTTTATATGGGACAGGGGGGTGGGGAACTGAAGCTTTCTTT,TRBV28,once,TRBJ1-1,TRBD1
CASSRAGGPTDTQYF,TGCGCCAGCAGCCGAGCGGGGGGCCCCACAGATACGCAGTATTTT,TRBV4-3,-,TRBJ2-3,TRBD2
CASSAGTGNYEQYF,TGTGCCAGCTCAGCCGGGACAGGGAACTACGAGCAGTACTTC,TRBV18,-,TRBJ2-7,TRBD1
CASSPYSGANVLTF,TGTGCCAGCAGCCCGTACTCTGGGGCCAACGTCCTGACTTTC,TRBV5-6,once,TRBJ2-6,-
CASSSGIGYTF,TGTGCCAGCAGCTCGGGGATCGGCTACACCTTC,TRBV9,-,TRBJ1-2,-
CATNAASEQYF,TGTGCCACAAACGCCGCTTCCGAGCAGTACTTC,TRBV6-1,-,TRBJ2-7,-
CSVEDPRGVNYGYTF,TGCAGCGTTGAAGATCCCAGGGGAGTAAACTATGGCTACACCTTC,TRBV29-1,-,TRBJ1-2,-
CASSLMAVSSYNEQFF,TGCGCCAGCAGCTTGATGGCGGTTAGCTCCTACAATGAGCAGTTCTTC,TRBV5-1,once,TRBJ2-1,-
CASSLFSLSGQGVNQPQHF,TGCGCCAGCAGCTTGTTCAGCCTGTCGGGACAGGGCGTCAATCAGCCCCAGCATTTT,TRBV5-1,once,TRBJ1-5,TRBD1
CASSPGQGTTSNTEAFF,TGTGCCAGCAGCCCGGGACAGGGGACAACCTCGAACACTGAAGCTTTCTTT,TRBV7-9,-,TRBJ1-1,TRBD1
CASSPPFSSYEQYF,TGTGCCAGCAGCCCCCCCTTTTCCTCCTACGAGCAGTACTTC,TRBV28,-,TRBJ2-7,-
CASSKWGPQWDSYEQYF,TGTGCCAGCAGCAAATGGGGGCCTCAGTGGGACTCCTACGAGCAGTACTTC,TRBV21-1,-,TRBJ2-7,-
CASRRGGGDTGELFF,TGTGCCAGCAGACGGGGGGGCGGGGACACCGGGGAGCTGTTTTTT,TRBV27,-,TRBJ2-2,TRBD2
CAGGNEQFF,TGTGCCGGGGGGAATGAGCAGTTCTTC,TRBV2,-,TRBJ2-1,-
CASSSIGQGPYEQYF,TGTGCCAGCAGCTCGATAGGACAGGGGCCCTACGAGCAGTACTTC,TRBV5-4,once,TRBJ2-7,TRBD1
CASSGGQGRQETQYF,TGTGCCAGCAGTGGGGGACAGGGCAGGCAAGAGACCCAGTACTTC,TRBV2,-,TRBJ2-5,TRBD1